This T cell receptor (beta chain) is drawn from a study of OX40 agonist ivuxolimab in advanced cancers. Assay: immunoSEQ multiplex PCR; the TCRdb copy retains only in-frame clones and omits some. The profile covers roughly 75,000 clones, with 86% appearing a single time and 0.95% to 1.4% taken by the ten largest. The specimen comprised CD4+ or CD8+ T cells sorted from blood, sampled in a trial of the OX40 agonist ivuxolimab. The clonotype comes from an adult with an advanced solid tumor such as melanoma, head and neck, liver or kidney cancer.

Here the CDR3 DNA reads TGTGCCAGCAGCGTTGGTGGGGACACTGAAGCTTTCTTT. Translation: CASSVGGDTEAFF. The rearrangement uses TRBV7-2 and TRBJ1-1, with D unresolved. Per the germline V gene, CDR1 is SGHTA and CDR2 is FQGNSA. This CDR3 region has 13 residues. Trimming took 5 bases from V and 3 from J, leaving 10 bases between them.